Below are 9 T cell receptor beta chains sequenced from a single sample in a study of memory CD4+ T cells and cytomegalovirus serostatus (dated by TCRdb to the late 2010s). Single viable CD3+CD4+CD8-CD45RO+ cells were sorted as memory CD4+ T cells on a FACSAria II. To prepare the library, the immunoSEQ multiplex PCR assay was applied. TCRdb took this table from immuneACCESS and kept in-frame rearrangements with V and J called. Such tables lack part of the clones; where checked against another copy, unresolved V genes explain under half of the gap, and the rest is unexplained. In all, the sample holds 45,000 to 50,000 clones, and roughly 78% of those were seen once. The ten largest make up 0.78% of the sample. What was sequenced was memory CD4+ T cells from blood. The receptor source for this set is an adult in good health and CMV-seronegative.

V and J are TRBV25-1 and TRBJ2-3; D might be TRBD2 (6 bases). V lost 6 bases to trimming and J lost 6 bases, with 19 bases between them. Germline loops: CDR1 MGHDK, CDR2 SYGVNS. This CDR3 is built from 15 residues. CDR3 bases: TGTGCCAGCAGCGGCCCTAGCGATCCAAGGGATACGCAGTATTTT. It encodes CASSGPSDPRDTQYF.

This sequence joins TRBV4-1 and TRBJ1-2; possibly TRBD1 for D (6 bases). Trimming cost V 0 bases and J 8 bases, with 13 bases left between them. Per the germline V gene, CDR1 is MGHRA and CDR2 is YSYEKL. This CDR3 comprises 14 residues. The DNA of the CDR3 is TGCGCCAGCAGCCAAGATAGGTTTCAGGGGGGCTACACCTTC. Encoded protein: CASSQDRFQGGYTF.

J is TRBJ1-2 and V is TRBV12-5; 8 bases match TRBD1. The V gene's germline CDR1 is LGHNT and CDR2 FRNRAP. J was trimmed by 4 bases and V by 1 base; bases with no gene match: 5. CDR3 size: 15 residues. The CDR3: CASGLGTGSFYGYTF. CDR3 coding DNA: TGTGCTAGTGGTTTGGGGACAGGGTCGTTCTATGGCTACACCTTC.

As regards this clone: Other DNA sequences in the same sample also yield this CDR3. The J gene is TRBJ1-2, the V gene TRBV2; D remains ambiguous. This CDR3 region has 13 residues. Germline V gives CDR1 SNHLY, CDR2 FYNNEI. V lost 6 bases and J 2 bases, leaving 10 bases between the germline ends. Written as DNA, the CDR3 is TGTGCCAGCAGCCGAGACGGGAACTATGGCTACACCTTC. This codes for CASSRDGNYGYTF.

The V and J genes are TRBV6-1 and TRBJ1-1; D is ambiguous. The CDR3 contains 14 residues. Per the germline V gene, CDR1 is MNHNS and CDR2 is SASEGT. V dropped 3 bases and J dropped 0 bases, with 8 bases sitting between them. CDR3 sequence reads: CASSEAHMNTEAFF. For the CDR3, the DNA is TGTGCCAGCAGTGAGGCGCACATGAACACTGAAGCTTTCTTT.

V and J are TRBV4-2 and TRBJ2-3; 9 bases agree with TRBD2. Germline V lookup: CDR1 LGHNA, CDR2 YNFKEQ. V was clipped by 3 bases and J by 5 bases; unmatched bases: 6. This CDR3 spans 15 amino acids. CDR3 bases: TGTGCCAGCAGCCATGCGGGGGGGCACGAAGATACGCAGTATTTT. Translated: CASSHAGGHEDTQYF.

J is TRBJ2-3 and V is TRBV5-1; TRBD2 is a possible D gene (5 bases). Germline loops: CDR1 SGHRS, CDR2 YFSETQ. This CDR3 region has 15 residues. V lost 0 bases and J lost 0, with 8 bases in between. CDR3 amino acids: CASSLARASTDTQYF. The CDR3 bases are TGCGCCAGCAGCTTGGCGCGGGCCAGCACAGATACGCAGTATTTT.

The rearrangement links TRBV28 to TRBJ1-2; 10 bases fit TRBD1. The CDR3 has 17 residues. J gave up 3 bases and V 6 bases, and 13 bases lay outside the gene matches. Germline lookup yields CDR1 MDHEN and CDR2 SYDVKM. CDR3 region: CASRGTGGQGFYYGYTF. The CDR3 DNA follows: TGTGCCAGCAGGGGTACTGGGGGACAGGGGTTTTACTATGGCTACACCTTC.

CDR3 residues: CASSTRMGKRTNEKLFF. DNA for the CDR3: TGTGCCAGTAGTACGAGGATGGGAAAGCGAACTAATGAAAAACTGTTTTTT. The chain links TRBV19 to TRBJ1-4, with unresolved D. CDR3 length: 17 residues. The germline V gene has CDR1 LNHDA and CDR2 SQIVND (reference sequence). The germline V and J ends were trimmed by 4 bases and 1 base, with 16 bases remaining between them.